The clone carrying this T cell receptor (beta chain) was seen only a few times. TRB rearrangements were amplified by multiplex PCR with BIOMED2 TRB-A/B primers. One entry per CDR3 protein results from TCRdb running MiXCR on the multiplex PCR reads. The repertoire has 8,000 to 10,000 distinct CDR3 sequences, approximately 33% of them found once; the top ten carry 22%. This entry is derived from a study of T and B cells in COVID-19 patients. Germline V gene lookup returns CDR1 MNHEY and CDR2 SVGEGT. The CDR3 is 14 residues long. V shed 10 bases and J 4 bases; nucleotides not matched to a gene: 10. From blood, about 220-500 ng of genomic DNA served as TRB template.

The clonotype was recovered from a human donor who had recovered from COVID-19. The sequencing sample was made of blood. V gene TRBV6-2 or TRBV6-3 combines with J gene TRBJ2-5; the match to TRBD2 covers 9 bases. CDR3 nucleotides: TGTGCCACCAATCCAGCGGGGGGATTAGAGACCCAGTACTTC. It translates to CATNPAGGLETQYF.